This entry features one T cell receptor beta chain sequence. The entry originates in a study of blood T cell repertoires in COVID-19. In terms of age and location, participants ranged from roughly 18 to 95 years and lived in about 25 US areas. Trimming took 5 bases from V and 1 from J, leaving 17 bases between them. Germline-derived CDR1 and CDR2 are SEHNR and FQNEAQ (reference sequence). This CDR3 region has 16 residues. Original analysis: How many nucleated cells were present was estimated from reference gene primer amplification. TCRdb's table, derived via immunoSEQ multiplex PCR, lists solely in-frame clones and lacks some. V, J and clone size are those of that table, while D and trimming were read from the DNA. The table shows 180,000 or so clones, with approximately 85% occurring only once.

The chain recombines TRBV7-9 with TRBJ2-5; maybe TRBD1 (6 bases). The sequencing sample was made of PBMCs or T cells enriched from blood (not recorded which). The receptor was isolated from a middle-aged man who had recovered from COVID-19. CDR3 DNA: TGTGCCAGCAGCAATTACAGGGCGGTGGGCCAAGAGACCCAGTACTTC. Translating gives CASSNYRAVGQETQYF.